This T cell receptor beta chain was sequenced during a study of a mutant IDH1 vaccine in newly diagnosed glioma. This clone was picked up one time. As yet, its antigen is unknown. Time point in this sample: week 23, last vaccination. A 20-mer mutant IDH1 peptide at 300 ug was injected subcutaneously with topical imiquimod. Repertoires were generated with immunoSEQ multiplex PCR, while TCRdb's copy carries only in-frame clones and drops some. Among roughly 60,000 clones listed, over 70% were seen once. The V end was cut by 6 bases, the J end by 1 base, with 13 bases between. The CDR3 length is 15 residues. Germline CDR1 is MNHEY and CDR2 is SMNVEV (reference sequence).

This receptor was obtained from a man between 35 and 55 years old with glioma. The rearrangement links TRBV27 to TRBJ1-5; perhaps TRBD1 as D (5 bases). The specimen comprised PBMCs, sampled from a glioma patient whose treatment included an IDH1 peptide vaccine. The CDR3 DNA follows: TGTGCCAGCAGCACTACAGGATTCAGCAATCAGCCCCAGCATTTT. This encodes CASSTTGFSNQPQHF.